Listed below are T cell receptor beta chains from one sample, sequenced in a study of shared clonotypes between healthy human individuals. Assay used: immunoSEQ multiplex PCR; TCRdb lists only in-frame clones, some missing. The sample comprises millions of clones, around 94% of which are singletons, and around 0.14% rests with the top ten. Sample: naive CD4+ T cells sorted from blood. These TCRs come from a man younger than 30 in good health. CDR3s include the opening cysteine and the closing phenylalanine or tryptophan. A D gene is named only where the DNA matches it firmly. Only some rows state a clone size, as once, few, many or a class for expanded clones.

V gene: TRBV5-1
clone size: NA
J gene: TRBJ2-7
D gene: NA
CDR3 protein: CASSFSSTYEQYF
CDR3 DNA: TGCGCCAGCAGCTTTTCCAGCACGTACGAGCAGTACTTC

V gene: TRBV5-1
clone size: NA
J gene: TRBJ2-7
D gene: TRBD1
CDR3 protein: CASSLKAGTASYEQYF
CDR3 DNA: TGCGCCAGCAGCTTGAAAGCCGGGACAGCCTCCTACGAGCAGTACTTC

V gene: TRBV27
clone size: NA
J gene: TRBJ2-5
D gene: TRBD2
CDR3 protein: CASSLSPASGAQETQYF
CDR3 DNA: TGTGCCAGCAGTTTATCCCCCGCTAGCGGGGCGCAAGAGACCCAGTACTTC

V gene: TRBV5-1
clone size: NA
J gene: TRBJ1-2
D gene: NA
CDR3 protein: CASRIAQGSYGYTF
CDR3 DNA: TGCGCCAGCAGGATCGCACAGGGCTCCTATGGCTACACCTTC

V gene: TRBV30
clone size: once
J gene: TRBJ2-3
D gene: NA
CDR3 protein: CASGRRLVGTDTQYF
CDR3 DNA: TGTGCCTCCGGCCGGCGACTTGTGGGCACAGATACGCAGTATTTT

V gene: TRBV5-1
clone size: NA
J gene: TRBJ1-4
D gene: NA
CDR3 protein: CASSLIVGGATNEKLFF
CDR3 DNA: TGCGCCAGCAGCTTGATTGTGGGGGGTGCAACTAATGAAAAACTGTTTTTT

V gene: TRBV7-2
clone size: NA
J gene: TRBJ2-1
D gene: TRBD2
CDR3 protein: CASSTAGEKQFF
CDR3 DNA: TGTGCCAGCAGCACGGCGGGGGAAAAGCAGTTCTTC

V gene: TRBV9
clone size: NA
J gene: TRBJ2-2
D gene: NA
CDR3 protein: CASSSTRGSRTGELFF
CDR3 DNA: TGTGCCAGCAGCTCCACTCGGGGAAGTCGCACCGGGGAGCTGTTTTTT

V gene: TRBV7-9
clone size: NA
J gene: TRBJ2-3
D gene: NA
CDR3 protein: CASSLFGVDTQYF
CDR3 DNA: TGTGCCAGCAGCTTATTTGGGGTAGATACGCAGTATTTT

V gene: TRBV18
clone size: NA
J gene: TRBJ2-1
D gene: NA
CDR3 protein: CASSPPGLVEQFF
CDR3 DNA: TGTGCCAGCTCACCTCCGGGACTTGTAGAGCAGTTCTTC

V gene: TRBV7-2
clone size: NA
J gene: TRBJ1-5
D gene: TRBD1
CDR3 protein: CASSLGQGIHQPQHF
CDR3 DNA: TGTGCCAGCAGCTTAGGACAGGGAATACATCAGCCCCAGCATTTT

V gene: TRBV5-5
clone size: NA
J gene: TRBJ1-1
D gene: NA
CDR3 protein: CASSLQGLMNTEAFF
CDR3 DNA: TGTGCCAGCAGCTTGCAGGGGCTTATGAACACTGAAGCTTTCTTT

V gene: TRBV7-6
clone size: NA
J gene: TRBJ2-2
D gene: NA
CDR3 protein: CASSLALATAGELFF
CDR3 DNA: TGTGCCAGCAGCTTAGCGCTGGCTACCGCCGGGGAGCTGTTTTTT

V gene: TRBV5-4
clone size: once
J gene: TRBJ2-3
D gene: TRBD2
CDR3 protein: CASSPGTSPRADTQYF
CDR3 DNA: TGTGCCAGCAGCCCAGGGACTAGCCCCCGGGCAGATACGCAGTATTTT

V gene: TRBV28
clone size: NA
J gene: TRBJ2-7
D gene: NA
CDR3 protein: CASSLLSPSYEQYF
CDR3 DNA: TGTGCCAGCAGTTTATTATCACCGAGCTACGAGCAGTACTTC

V gene: TRBV9
clone size: NA
J gene: TRBJ2-2
D gene: TRBD2
CDR3 protein: CASSISGGSTGELFF
CDR3 DNA: TGTGCCAGCAGCATTAGCGGGGGCTCCACCGGGGAGCTGTTTTTT

V gene: TRBV7-2
clone size: NA
J gene: TRBJ2-5
D gene: TRBD2
CDR3 protein: CASSLEASGRETQYF
CDR3 DNA: TGTGCCAGCAGCTTAGAGGCTAGCGGGAGAGAGACCCAGTACTTC

V gene: TRBV28
clone size: NA
J gene: TRBJ1-1
D gene: NA
CDR3 protein: CASSLPPANTEAFF
CDR3 DNA: TGTGCCAGCAGTTTACCCCCAGCGAACACTGAAGCTTTCTTT

V gene: TRBV11-2
clone size: NA
J gene: TRBJ2-1
D gene: NA
CDR3 protein: CASTYGLYNEQFF
CDR3 DNA: TGTGCCAGCACCTATGGACTCTACAATGAGCAGTTCTTC

V gene: TRBV6-5
clone size: NA
J gene: TRBJ2-2
D gene: NA
CDR3 protein: CASRGDRSNTGELFF
CDR3 DNA: TGTGCCAGCAGGGGGGACCGATCGAACACCGGGGAGCTGTTTTTT

V gene: TRBV11-1
clone size: NA
J gene: TRBJ2-2
D gene: NA
CDR3 protein: CASPASGGGNTGELFF
CDR3 DNA: TGTGCCAGCCCAGCCTCGGGTGGTGGGAACACCGGGGAGCTGTTTTTT

V gene: TRBV28
clone size: NA
J gene: TRBJ2-2
D gene: NA
CDR3 protein: CASSQVPGELFF
CDR3 DNA: TGTGCCAGCAGTCAGGTCCCCGGGGAGCTGTTTTTT

V gene: TRBV19
clone size: NA
J gene: TRBJ2-2
D gene: NA
CDR3 protein: CASKRRTNTGELFF
CDR3 DNA: TGTGCCAGTAAACGACGGACGAACACCGGGGAGCTGTTTTTT

V gene: TRBV29-1
clone size: few
J gene: TRBJ1-1
D gene: NA
CDR3 protein: CSVGGMNTEAFF
CDR3 DNA: TGCAGCGTTGGGGGCATGAACACTGAAGCTTTCTTT

V gene: TRBV30
clone size: NA
J gene: TRBJ1-2
D gene: NA
CDR3 protein: CAWSRLGAGGYTF
CDR3 DNA: TGTGCCTGGAGTAGACTAGGAGCAGGAGGCTACACCTTC

V gene: TRBV11-3
clone size: NA
J gene: TRBJ2-3
D gene: TRBD1
CDR3 protein: CASSVDRAPDTQYF
CDR3 DNA: TGTGCCAGCAGCGTCGACAGGGCGCCAGATACGCAGTATTTT

V gene: TRBV4-1
clone size: once
J gene: TRBJ2-7
D gene: NA
CDR3 protein: CASSQESATQTYEQYF
CDR3 DNA: TGCGCCAGCAGCCAAGAATCTGCGACTCAAACCTACGAGCAGTACTTC

V gene: TRBV5-4
clone size: once
J gene: TRBJ2-1
D gene: NA
CDR3 protein: CASSLASDPYNEQFF
CDR3 DNA: TGTGCCAGCAGCTTGGCGTCGGATCCCTACAATGAGCAGTTCTTC

V gene: TRBV19
clone size: NA
J gene: TRBJ2-5
D gene: TRBD1
CDR3 protein: CASSDQGQGLETQYF
CDR3 DNA: TGTGCCAGTAGTGATCAGGGACAGGGGTTGGAGACCCAGTACTTC

V gene: TRBV7-9
clone size: NA
J gene: TRBJ2-7
D gene: TRBD2
CDR3 protein: CASSLATGGPYEQYF
CDR3 DNA: TGTGCCAGCAGCTTAGCAACGGGAGGTCCCTACGAGCAGTACTTC

V gene: TRBV19
clone size: NA
J gene: TRBJ2-5
D gene: NA
CDR3 protein: CASSIWRGGAGEETQYF
CDR3 DNA: TGTGCCAGTAGTATATGGCGAGGGGGGGCAGGAGAAGAGACCCAGTACTTC

V gene: TRBV10-2
clone size: NA
J gene: TRBJ2-3
D gene: NA
CDR3 protein: CASSDRAPDTQYF
CDR3 DNA: TGCGCCAGCAGTGACAGGGCCCCAGATACGCAGTATTTT

V gene: TRBV7-2
clone size: NA
J gene: TRBJ2-5
D gene: NA
CDR3 protein: CASSLGTDRVETQYF
CDR3 DNA: TGTGCCAGCAGCCTCGGGACGGACCGCGTCGAGACCCAGTACTTC

V gene: TRBV7-9
clone size: NA
J gene: TRBJ2-3
D gene: NA
CDR3 protein: CASNPKDTQYF
CDR3 DNA: TGTGCCAGCAACCCAAAAGATACGCAGTATTTT

V gene: TRBV28
clone size: NA
J gene: TRBJ1-4
D gene: NA
CDR3 protein: CASSLSGGTNEKLFF
CDR3 DNA: TGTGCCAGCAGCTTATCGGGGGGAACTAATGAAAAACTGTTTTTT

V gene: TRBV6-5
clone size: NA
J gene: TRBJ2-1
D gene: NA
CDR3 protein: CASNLQGGGYNEQFF
CDR3 DNA: TGTGCCAGCAATCTACAGGGAGGCGGGTATAATGAGCAGTTCTTC